The 26 T cell receptor beta chains presented below share a single source sample, sequenced in a study of CXCR3-negative and CXCR3-positive naive CD8 T cells. Study results and limitations: The study found more hydrophobic TRB CDR3s in CXCR3-positive naive cells than in CXCR3-negative naive cells.

These receptors' antigens are unknown. The authors made the TRB cDNA libraries by 5' RACE using UMI labels. From the 5' RACE reads, TCRdb lists one entry per CDR3 protein and no DNA. The record lists tens of thousands of distinct CDR3 sequences, of which the ten most abundant hold about 0.62%. The sequenced material came from naive CXCR3+ CD8+ T cells from blood. Subset described: CD45RO-CCR7+CD27+CD95- naive CD8+ T cells expressing CXCR3 (TNR3+). These receptor sequences come from a human donor in good health. Some clones in this sample may be carry-over from other donors' samples.

CDR3 amino acids: CASSLPTGDEDNSPLHF. J is TRBJ1-6 and V is TRBV28; TCRdb reports TRBD1, a call that lacks DNA to check it against. The CDR3 is 17 residues long. Germline V gives CDR1 MDHEN, CDR2 SYDVKM.

This chain uses TRBV7-8 with TRBJ1-2; TCRdb picks TRBD1, but there is no DNA to check that call. The CDR3 has 16 residues. CDR1 and CDR2 (germline): SGHVS, FQNEAQ. The CDR3 region is CASTPKRGRANYGYTF. Full variable domain (rest looked up from reference TRBV7-8 and TRBJ1-2): GAGVSQSPRYKVAKRGQDVALRCDPISGHVSLFWYQQALGQGPEFLTYFQNEAQLDKSGLPSDRFFAERPEGSVSTLKIQRTQQEDSAVYLCASTPKRGRANYGYTFGSGTRLTVV.

The rearrangement uses TRBV20-1 and TRBJ2-7; absent DNA, TCRdb's TRBD2 call cannot be checked. CDR3 length: 15 residues. Germline loops: CDR1 DFQATT, CDR2 SNEGSKA (reference sequence). CDR3 protein: CSARASLAGTYEQYF.

The rearrangement uses TRBV25-1 and TRBJ2-7; TCRdb indicates TRBD2, and absent DNA this call remains unverified. Germline CDR1 MGHDK, CDR2 SYGVNS. The CDR3 loop spans 13 amino acids. The CDR3 loop reads CASETSGRYEQYF.

The rearrangement uses TRBV4-2 and TRBJ2-3; TCRdb selects TRBD1, and the lack of DNA leaves this call unchecked. The germline V gene encodes CDR1 LGHNA and CDR2 YNFKEQ. This CDR3 region has 14 residues. This chain's CDR3 is CASRSGQGADTQYF.

This chain connects TRBV29-1 to TRBJ1-1; there is no DNA to check the TCRdb D call of TRBD1. The germline V gene encodes CDR1 SQVTM and CDR2 ANQGSEA. The length of the CDR3 is 13 residues. The CDR3 region is CSVGETGGTEAFF.

This chain uses TRBV13 with TRBJ2-5; TCRdb outputs TRBD2, but without DNA this stays unchecked. The CDR3 is 16 residues long. CDR1 and CDR2 from the germline V gene are PRHDT and FYEKMQ (reference sequence). CDR3 amino acids: CASSGARSGGRETQYF.

The rearrangement links TRBV9 to TRBJ1-1; TCRdb reports TRBD1, a call that lacks DNA to check it against. Germline loops: CDR1 SGDLS, CDR2 YYNGEE. The CDR3 length is 13 residues. The CDR3 region is CASSVDGTDEAFF.

The chain has TRBV10-1 and TRBJ2-5; checking the TCRdb D call of TRBD1 is not possible without DNA. The CDR3 is 12 amino acids. The germline V gene encodes CDR1 WNHNN and CDR2 SYGVQD (reference sequence). The CDR3 is CATQPRGETQYF.

The chain uses TRBV11-1 and TRBJ2-2. The germline V gene has CDR1 SGHAT and CDR2 FQDESV (reference sequence). CDR3 length: 14 amino acids. CDR3 in amino acids: CASSLARVTGELFF. Filled out from reference TRBV11-1 and TRBJ2-2, the complete variable domain reads EAEVAQSPRYKITEKSQAVAFWCDPISGHATLYWYRQILGQGPELLVQFQDESVVDDSQLPKDRFSAERLKGVDSTLKIQPAELGDSAMYLCASSLARVTGELFFGEGSRLTVL.

The chain couples TRBV5-1 to TRBJ2-7; no DNA is available, so the TRBD2 call from TCRdb remains unchecked. The length of the CDR3 is 16 residues. Germline CDR1 and CDR2: SGHRS and YFSETQ. The CDR3 spells CASSLVSGTSVYEQYF.

The genes are TRBV4-3 and TRBJ2-7. CDR1 LGHNA and CDR2 YSLEER come from the germline V gene. CDR3 size: 15 residues. The CDR3 region is CASSQGKRSSYEQYF.

This chain connects TRBV6-4 to TRBJ1-1; the D call from TCRdb, TRBD1, cannot be confirmed without DNA. Per the germline V gene, CDR1 is MRHNA and CDR2 is SNTAGT. The CDR3 consists of 15 residues. CDR3 sequence: CASSPTGTSNTEAFF.

The chain employs TRBV10-3 and TRBJ2-7. The CDR3 runs to 12 residues. The germline CDR1 and CDR2 sequences are ENHRY and SYGVKD. The CDR3 sequence: CAISESVYEQYF.

This chain links TRBV7-3 with TRBJ2-3; TCRdb's D gene call, TRBD2, goes unchecked for lack of DNA. Looked up from germline, CDR1 is SGHTA and CDR2 is FQGTGA. The CDR3 loop spans 15 amino acids. Here the CDR3 reads CASSLLADSTDTQYF.

J is TRBJ2-3 and V is TRBV5-1. CDR1 and CDR2 from the germline V gene are SGHRS and YFSETQ. This CDR3 contains 15 residues. CDR3 sequence reads: CASSLGGLETDTQYF.

The chain employs TRBV28 and TRBJ2-3. The CDR3 runs to 14 residues. CDR1 is MDHEN and CDR2 is SYDVKM in the germline V gene. This CDR3 reads CASSLYRVTDTQYF. The variable domain in full, with the rest retrieved from reference TRBV28 and TRBJ2-3, is DVKVTQSSRYLVKRTGEKVFLECVQDMDHENMFWYRQDPGLGLRLIYFSYDVKMKEKGDIPEGYSVSREKKERFSLILESASTNQTSMYLCASSLYRVTDTQYFGPGTRLTVL.

This chain connects TRBV29-1 to TRBJ2-7. Germline-derived CDR1 and CDR2 are SQVTM and ANQGSEA. This CDR3 contains 12 residues. The CDR3 sequence is CSARRGTYEQYF.

The chain links TRBV5-5 to TRBJ2-3. In germline, CDR1 is SGHKS, CDR2 YYEKEE (reference sequence). This CDR3 contains 14 residues. CDR3 protein: CASSPPVGTDTQYF.

The V and J genes are TRBV5-6 and TRBJ2-2. Germline values: CDR1 SGHDT, CDR2 YYEEEE. The CDR3 loop spans 14 amino acids. CDR3 sequence: CASSWTENTGELFF. The whole variable domain, remainder taken from reference TRBV5-6 and TRBJ2-2, is DAGVTQSPTHLIKTRGQQVTLRCSPKSGHDTVSWYQQALGQGPQFIFQYYEEEERQRGNFPDRFSGHQFPNYSSELNVNALLLGDSALYLCASSWTENTGELFFGEGSRLTVL.

The V and J genes are TRBV7-6 and TRBJ2-3; TCRdb designates TRBD2, a call that cannot be tested without DNA. This CDR3 spans 15 amino acids. Germline loops: CDR1 SGHVS, CDR2 FNYEAQ. The CDR3 here is CASRASGASTDTQYF.

CDR3 residues: CASSLAGGFQETQYF. The chain joins TRBV7-6 to TRBJ2-5. CDR1 and CDR2 from the germline V gene are SGHVS and FNYEAQ. The length of the CDR3 is 15 residues.

The rearrangement uses TRBV9 and TRBJ2-1; TCRdb's assignment of TRBD1 cannot be checked, as there is no DNA. The CDR3 covers 15 residues. CDR1 SGDLS and CDR2 YYNGEE come from the germline V gene. The CDR3 loop reads CASSYVGGDYNEQFF.

This chain uses TRBV13 with TRBJ2-2. Germline CDR1 PRHDT, CDR2 FYEKMQ (reference sequence). The CDR3 contains 14 residues. CDR3 region: CASSSNGNPGELFF.

The chain carries TRBV7-3 and TRBJ2-1; there is no DNA to check the TCRdb D call of TRBD2. CDR1 and CDR2 (germline): SGHTA, FQGTGA. This CDR3 spans 14 amino acids. The CDR3 here is CASSLIAGANEQFF. The full variable domain, with the rest looked up from reference TRBV7-3 and TRBJ2-1, is GAGVSQTPSNKVTEKGKYVELRCDPISGHTALYWYRQSLGQGPEFLIYFQGTGAADDSGLPNDRFFAVRPEGSVSTLKIQRTERGDSAVYLCASSLIAGANEQFFGPGTRLTVL.

V gene TRBV20-1 combines with J gene TRBJ2-7; the TCRdb call, TRBD1, lacks DNA for checking. Germline CDR1 DFQATT, CDR2 SNEGSKA (reference sequence). The CDR3 sequence is 17 residues long. CDR3 region: CSAPASILRNIPYEQYF.